This TCR beta chain was sequenced in a study of T cells in localized non-small cell lung cancer (dated by TCRdb to the early 2020s). About the study as a whole: The study analyzed T cell repertoires of over 200 early-stage NSCLC patients, comparing tumors and uninvolved tumor-adjacent lungs. The cohort was made up of around 250 treatment-naive NSCLC patients whose localized lung tumors had been resected. NSCLC patients had a mean age of around 70 years, and 129 were male and about 98 female.

Results the study describes overall, beyond this receptor: Longer overall survival was associated with higher blood T cell density, whereas shorter survival was associated with higher adjacent-lung clonality. Of the top 100 tumor clones, a median of 57 were detected in paired uninvolved adjacent lung; roughly 29 were also among that lung's top 100. Because multi-region tumor sequencing was not performed, intratumor heterogeneity could not be ruled out. Because of the exploratory design, TCR variables were selected using unadjusted p-values without false-discovery rate correction. Uninvolved tumor-adjacent lung showed the highest T cell clonality, higher than tumor, which suggests more focused antigenic responses in the uninvolved tumor-adjacent lung.

In the case of this clone: Its antigen remains undetermined. The sample holds no much larger clone one base away, and base qualities are not on file.

At diagnosis, tumor, uninvolved tumor-adjacent lung and peripheral blood were collected and then preserved as a mix of FFPE and fresh-frozen material. For TCR repertoire profiling, the blood samples were analyzed as peripheral blood mononuclear cells. From a lookup of the germline V gene, CDR1 and CDR2 are SQVTM and ANQGSEA. Trimming removed 8 bases from V and 5 bases from J; the gene matches leave 14 bases unexplained. The CDR3 numbers 14 residues from cysteine through phenylalanine. CDR3 DNA only is kept here, 42 bases in frame from base 1. The immunoSEQ Assay was used to sequence TCR beta CDR3 regions from DNA. The authors' pipeline ran thus. T cell density was computed as TCR beta template counts normalized to usable DNA estimated by amplifying housekeeping genes. The preseqR package was used to estimate richness by extrapolating to 400,000 templates for PBMC samples and to 120,000 templates for tissue samples. Clonality was defined as one minus Pielou's evenness. Differential abundance testing on productive amino-acid clonotypes, with a minimum total count of 5 and an alpha of 0.1, was used to identify tissue-enriched TCRs. The Jaccard Index and the Morisita Overlap Index were used to measure how much the repertoires overlapped between compartments. GLIPH grouped TCR beta CDR3s together with public tetramer-defined viral CDR3s, and a viral motif had to include at least three viral sequences and show V-gene enrichment. Held by TCRdb, this immuneACCESS table contains in-frame sequences only and omits some clones. Under half of the omission traces to an unresolved V gene where checked; the cause of the rest is unknown. The V and J calls and clone size are taken from that table; D and trimming were inferred from the DNA. The sample includes approximately 45,000 clones, with 65% to 90% observed a single time. Over 15% of the sample is held by the ten biggest clonotypes.

The chain couples TRBV29-1 to TRBJ1-2; 7 central bases correspond to TRBD1. This receptor was taken from a man aged 35-75 years with stage III lung adenocarcinoma. This specimen consisted of peripheral blood mononuclear cells, obtained before any cancer treatment. The DNA reads TGCAGCTTCCAACCCCTCGGGACAGCTTATGGCTACACCTTC. This yields the protein CSFQPLGTAYGYTF.